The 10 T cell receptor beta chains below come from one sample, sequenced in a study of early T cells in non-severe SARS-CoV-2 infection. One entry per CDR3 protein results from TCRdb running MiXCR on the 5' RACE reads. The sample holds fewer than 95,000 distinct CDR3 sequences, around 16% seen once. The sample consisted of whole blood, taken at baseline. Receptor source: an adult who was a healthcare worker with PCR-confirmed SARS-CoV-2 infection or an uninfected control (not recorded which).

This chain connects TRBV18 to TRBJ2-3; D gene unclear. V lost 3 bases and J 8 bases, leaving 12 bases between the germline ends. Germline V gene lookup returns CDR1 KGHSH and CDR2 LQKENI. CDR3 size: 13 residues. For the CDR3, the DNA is TGTGCCAGCTCACCTAAGAGTCTTGGTACGCAGTATTTT. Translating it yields CASSPKSLGTQYF.

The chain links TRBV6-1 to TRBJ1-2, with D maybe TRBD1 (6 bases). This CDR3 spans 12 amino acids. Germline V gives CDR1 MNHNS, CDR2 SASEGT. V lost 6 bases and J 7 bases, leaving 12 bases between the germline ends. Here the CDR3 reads CASRVTGSGYTF. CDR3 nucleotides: TGTGCCAGCAGGGTTACAGGGTCTGGCTACACCTTC.

The CDR3 DNA reads as TGTGCCAGCAGTGCGGGAGGGGCTAATGAGCAGTTCTTC. Translated, it gives CASSAGGANEQFF. This chain links TRBV6-4 with TRBJ2-1; 8 positions agree with TRBD2. This CDR3 spans 13 amino acids. Germline CDR1 is MRHNA and CDR2 is SNTAGT. With 4 bases clipped from V and 7 bases from J, the junction kept 3 bases outside the gene matches.

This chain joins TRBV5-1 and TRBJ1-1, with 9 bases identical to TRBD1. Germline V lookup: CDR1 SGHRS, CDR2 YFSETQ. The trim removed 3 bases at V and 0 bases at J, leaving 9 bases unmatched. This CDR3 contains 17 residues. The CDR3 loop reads CASSWDRAPGMNTEAFF. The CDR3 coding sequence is TGCGCCAGCAGCTGGGACAGGGCTCCGGGAATGAACACTGAAGCTTTCTTT.

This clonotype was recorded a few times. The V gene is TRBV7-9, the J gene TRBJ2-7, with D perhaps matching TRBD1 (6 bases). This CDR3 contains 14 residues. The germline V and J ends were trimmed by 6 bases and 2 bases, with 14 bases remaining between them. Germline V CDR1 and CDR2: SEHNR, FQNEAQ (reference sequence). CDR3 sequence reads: CASSPWTDTYEQYF. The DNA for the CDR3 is TGTGCCAGCAGTCCGTGGACAGACACCTACGAGCAGTACTTC.

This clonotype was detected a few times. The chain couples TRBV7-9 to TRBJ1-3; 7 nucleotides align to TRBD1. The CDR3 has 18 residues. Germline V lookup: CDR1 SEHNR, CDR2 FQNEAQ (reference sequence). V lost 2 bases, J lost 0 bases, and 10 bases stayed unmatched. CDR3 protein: CASSLFSGQFSSGNTIYF. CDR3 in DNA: TGTGCCAGCAGCTTATTCTCGGGACAGTTTAGCTCTGGAAACACCATATATTTT.

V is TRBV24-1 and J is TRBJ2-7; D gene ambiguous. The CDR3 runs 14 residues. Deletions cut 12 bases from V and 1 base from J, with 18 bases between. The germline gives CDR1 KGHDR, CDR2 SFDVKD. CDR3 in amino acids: CALPRTNISYEQYF. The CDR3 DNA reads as TGTGCCTTACCCCGAACAAACATATCCTACGAGCAGTACTTC.

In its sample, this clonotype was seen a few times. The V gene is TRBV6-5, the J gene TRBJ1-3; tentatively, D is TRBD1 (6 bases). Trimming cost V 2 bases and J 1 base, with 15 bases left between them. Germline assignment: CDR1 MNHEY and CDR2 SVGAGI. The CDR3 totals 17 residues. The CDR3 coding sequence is TGTGCCAGCAGTTACGTCGCGCAGGGGATTTCTGGAAACACCATATATTTT. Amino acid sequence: CASSYVAQGISGNTIYF.

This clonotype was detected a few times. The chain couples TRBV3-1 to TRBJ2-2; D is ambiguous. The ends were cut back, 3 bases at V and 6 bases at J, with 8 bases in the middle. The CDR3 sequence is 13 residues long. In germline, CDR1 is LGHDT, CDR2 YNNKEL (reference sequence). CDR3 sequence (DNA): TGTGCCAGCAGCCACGACACGGCCGGGGAGCTGTTTTTT. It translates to CASSHDTAGELFF.

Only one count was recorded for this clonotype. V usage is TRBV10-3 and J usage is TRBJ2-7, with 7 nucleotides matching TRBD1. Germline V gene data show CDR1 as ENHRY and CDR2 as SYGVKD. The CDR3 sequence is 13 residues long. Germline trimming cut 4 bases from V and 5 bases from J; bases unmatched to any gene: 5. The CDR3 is CAISGTGENEQYF. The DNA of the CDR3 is TGTGCCATCAGTGGCACAGGGGAGAACGAGCAGTACTTC.